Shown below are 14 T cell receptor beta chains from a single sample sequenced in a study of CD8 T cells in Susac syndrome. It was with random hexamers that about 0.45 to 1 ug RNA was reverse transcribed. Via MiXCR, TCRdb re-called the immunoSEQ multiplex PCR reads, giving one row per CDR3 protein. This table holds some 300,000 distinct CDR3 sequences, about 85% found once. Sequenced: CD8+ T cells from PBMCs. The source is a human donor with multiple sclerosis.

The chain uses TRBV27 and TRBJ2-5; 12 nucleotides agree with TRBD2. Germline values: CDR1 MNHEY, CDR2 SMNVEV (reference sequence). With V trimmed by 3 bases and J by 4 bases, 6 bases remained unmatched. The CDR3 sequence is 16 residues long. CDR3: CASSFLAGGPRETQYF. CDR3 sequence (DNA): TGTGCCAGCAGTTTCCTAGCGGGAGGGCCTCGAGAGACCCAGTACTTC.

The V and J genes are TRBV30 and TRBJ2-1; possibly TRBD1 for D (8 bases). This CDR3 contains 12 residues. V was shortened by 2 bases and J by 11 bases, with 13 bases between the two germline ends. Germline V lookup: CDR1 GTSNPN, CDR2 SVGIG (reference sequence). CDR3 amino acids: CAWSHRGGKQFF. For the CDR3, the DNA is TGTGCCTGGAGTCACAGGGGGGGGAAGCAGTTCTTC.

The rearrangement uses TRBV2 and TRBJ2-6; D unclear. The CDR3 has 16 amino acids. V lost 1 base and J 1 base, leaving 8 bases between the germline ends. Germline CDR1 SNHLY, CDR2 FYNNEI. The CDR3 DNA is TGTGCCAGCAGTGAAGTTGTAGGGTCTGGGGCCAACGTCCTGACTTTC. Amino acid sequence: CASSEVVGSGANVLTF.

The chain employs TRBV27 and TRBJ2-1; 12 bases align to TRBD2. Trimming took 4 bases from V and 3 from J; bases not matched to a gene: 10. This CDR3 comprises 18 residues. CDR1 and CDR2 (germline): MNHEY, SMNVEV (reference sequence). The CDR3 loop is CASSSLLAGGPHYNEQFF. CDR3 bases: TGTGCCAGCAGTTCCCTGCTAGCGGGAGGGCCCCACTACAATGAGCAGTTCTTC.

The CDR3 DNA is TGTGCCAGCAGAGCCCCGGGACAGGGAACCCAAGAGACCCAGTACTTC. Amino acid sequence: CASRAPGQGTQETQYF. The chain combines TRBV12-3 or TRBV12-4 with TRBJ2-5; TRBD1 agrees at 9 bases. This CDR3 is 16 amino acids long. The J segment lost 1 base and the V segment lost 6 bases, leaving 9 bases of the junction unmatched.

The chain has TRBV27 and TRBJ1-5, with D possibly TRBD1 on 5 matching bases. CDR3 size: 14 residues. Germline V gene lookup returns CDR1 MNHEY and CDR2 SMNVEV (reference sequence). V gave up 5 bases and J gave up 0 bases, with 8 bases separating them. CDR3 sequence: CASSDGGSNQPQHF. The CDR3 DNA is TGTGCCAGCAGTGATGGGGGTAGCAATCAGCCCCAGCATTTT.

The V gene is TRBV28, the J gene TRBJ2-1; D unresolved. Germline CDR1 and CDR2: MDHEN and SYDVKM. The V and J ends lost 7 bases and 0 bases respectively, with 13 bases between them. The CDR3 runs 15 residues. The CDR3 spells CASTRYQSSYNEQFF. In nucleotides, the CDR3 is TGTGCCAGCACCAGATACCAGAGCTCCTACAATGAGCAGTTCTTC.

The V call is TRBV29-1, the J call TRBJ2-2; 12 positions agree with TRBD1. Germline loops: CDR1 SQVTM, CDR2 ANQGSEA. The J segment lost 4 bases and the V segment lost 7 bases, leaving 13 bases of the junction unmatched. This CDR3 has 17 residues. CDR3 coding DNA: TGCAGCGCCACTAAACCGGGACAGGGGGCCGGCACCGGGGAGCTGTTTTTT. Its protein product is CSATKPGQGAGTGELFF.

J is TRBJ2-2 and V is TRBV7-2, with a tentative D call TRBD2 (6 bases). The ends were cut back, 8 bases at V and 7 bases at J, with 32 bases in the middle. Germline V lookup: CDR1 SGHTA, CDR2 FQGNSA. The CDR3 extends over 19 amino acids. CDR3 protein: CASSPLADSYRFGGGELFF. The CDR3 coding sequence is TGTGCCAGCTCCCCCTTAGCGGACTCATATCGTTTCGGTGGCGGGGAGCTGTTTTTT.

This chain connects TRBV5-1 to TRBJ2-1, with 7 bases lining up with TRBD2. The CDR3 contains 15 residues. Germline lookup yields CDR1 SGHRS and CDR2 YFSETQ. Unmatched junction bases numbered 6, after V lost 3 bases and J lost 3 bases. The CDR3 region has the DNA TGCGCCAGCAGCTCGATGACTAGCAGCTACAATGAGCAGTTCTTC. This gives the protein CASSSMTSSYNEQFF.

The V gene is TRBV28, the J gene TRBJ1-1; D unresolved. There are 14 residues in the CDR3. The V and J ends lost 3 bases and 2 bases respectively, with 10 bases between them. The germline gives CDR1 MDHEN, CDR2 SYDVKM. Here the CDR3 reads CASSFFGENTEAFF. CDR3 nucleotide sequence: TGTGCCAGCAGTTTTTTCGGGGAAAACACTGAAGCTTTCTTT.

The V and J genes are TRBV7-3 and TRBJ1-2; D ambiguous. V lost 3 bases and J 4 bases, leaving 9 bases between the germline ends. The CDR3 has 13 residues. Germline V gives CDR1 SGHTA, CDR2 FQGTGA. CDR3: CASSFTNLYGYTF. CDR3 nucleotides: TGTGCCAGCAGCTTCACGAATCTCTATGGCTACACCTTC.

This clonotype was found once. CDR3 DNA: TGTGCCAGCCTTGGGGGATATACGCAGTATTTT. Amino acids: CASLGGYTQYF. The chain uses TRBV28 and TRBJ2-3; D is possibly TRBD1 or TRBD2 (5 bases each). The V and J ends lost 8 bases and 7 bases respectively, with 10 bases between them. From germline, CDR1 is MDHEN and CDR2 SYDVKM. This CDR3 contains 11 residues.

The CDR3 protein is CASSLWGLGSAEQYF. DNA for the CDR3: TGTGCCAGCAGTTTGTGGGGACTAGGGTCCGCCGAGCAGTACTTC. The V call is TRBV27, the J call TRBJ2-7; 8 bases agree with TRBD2. CDR1 is MNHEY, CDR2 SMNVEV, per germline (reference sequence). Unmatched junction bases numbered 10, after V lost 3 bases and J lost 6 bases. The length of the CDR3 is 15 residues.